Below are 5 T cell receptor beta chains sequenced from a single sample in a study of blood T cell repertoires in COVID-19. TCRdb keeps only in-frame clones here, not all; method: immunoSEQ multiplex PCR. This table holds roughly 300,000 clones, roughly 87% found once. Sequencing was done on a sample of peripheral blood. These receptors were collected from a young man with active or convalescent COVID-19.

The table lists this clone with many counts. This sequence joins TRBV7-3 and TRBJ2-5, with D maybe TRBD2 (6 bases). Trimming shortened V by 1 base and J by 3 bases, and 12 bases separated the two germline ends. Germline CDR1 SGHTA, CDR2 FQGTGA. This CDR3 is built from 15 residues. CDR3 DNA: TGTGCCAGCAGCTTAAACGGAGGGGTAAAAGAGACCCAGTACTTC. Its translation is CASSLNGGVKETQYF. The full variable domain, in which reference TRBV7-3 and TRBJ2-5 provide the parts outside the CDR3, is GAGVSQTPSNKVTEKGKYVELRCDPISGHTALYWYRQSLGQGPEFLIYFQGTGAADDSGLPNDRFFAVRPEGSVSTLKIQRTERGDSAVYLCASSLNGGVKETQYFGPGTRLLVL.

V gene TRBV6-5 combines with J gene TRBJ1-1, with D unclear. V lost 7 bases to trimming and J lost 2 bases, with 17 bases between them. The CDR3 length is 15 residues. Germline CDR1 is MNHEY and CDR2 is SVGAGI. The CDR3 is CASTEMVIPNTEAFF. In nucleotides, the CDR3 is TGTGCCAGCACCGAGATGGTAATACCCAACACTGAAGCTTTCTTT.

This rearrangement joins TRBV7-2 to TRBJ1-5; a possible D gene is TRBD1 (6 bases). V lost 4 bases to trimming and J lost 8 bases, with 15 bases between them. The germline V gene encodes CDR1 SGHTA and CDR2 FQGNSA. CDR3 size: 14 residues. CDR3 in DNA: TGTGCCAGCAGCTATCCCGGGACAACCGAGCCCCAGCATTTT. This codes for CASSYPGTTEPQHF.

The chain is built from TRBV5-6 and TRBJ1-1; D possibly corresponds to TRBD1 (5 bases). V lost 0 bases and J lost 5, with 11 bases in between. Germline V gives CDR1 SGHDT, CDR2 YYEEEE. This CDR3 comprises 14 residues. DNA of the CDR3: TGTGCCAGCAGCTTGGTAGGGGTATTTACTGAAGCTTTCTTT. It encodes CASSLVGVFTEAFF.

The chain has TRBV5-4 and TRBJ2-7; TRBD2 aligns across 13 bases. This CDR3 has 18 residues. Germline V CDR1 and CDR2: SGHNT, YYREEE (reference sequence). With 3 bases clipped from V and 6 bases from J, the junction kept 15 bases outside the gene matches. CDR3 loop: CASSSGMTSGGLDPEQYF. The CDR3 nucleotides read TGTGCCAGCAGCTCAGGAATGACTAGCGGGGGGTTGGATCCCGAGCAGTACTTC. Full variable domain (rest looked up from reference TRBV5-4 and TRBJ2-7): ETGVTQSPTHLIKTRGQQVTLRCSSQSGHNTVSWYQQALGQGPQFIFQYYREEENGRGNFPPRFSGLQFPNYSSELNVNALELDDSALYLCASSSGMTSGGLDPEQYFGPGTRLTVT.